The rows below give T cell receptor beta chains drawn from one sample of a study of T cell changes during pregnancy in multiple sclerosis. Method: immunoSEQ multiplex PCR; TCRdb's copy keeps in-frame clones and lacks some. Of about 71,000 clones in the sample, 90% to 95% are singletons; the top ten hold 1.2%. The specimen was peripheral blood, collected in the third trimester of pregnancy. The receptors were gathered from a female donor with multiple sclerosis, enrolled in a pregnancy study. The CDR3 runs from the conserved cysteine through the conserved F or W. D genes are given only for firm matches. Clone size is not always given. Where it is, it says once, few, many or a class for expanded clones.

D gene	J gene	clone size	V gene	CDR3 DNA	CDR3 protein
.	TRBJ2-2	once	TRBV11-3	TGTGCCAGCAGCCGTCGCGGAGGGGCGGGCACCGGGGAGCTGTTTTTT	CASSRRGGAGTGELFF
TRBD1	TRBJ1-1	.	TRBV29-1	TGCAGCGTACTGGGACAGCTGAACACTGAAGCTTTCTTT	CSVLGQLNTEAFF
TRBD1	TRBJ2-7	.	TRBV18	TGTGCCAGCTCAGGACAGGACTCCTACGAGCAGTACTTC	CASSGQDSYEQYF
.	TRBJ2-5	.	TRBV18	TGTGCCAGCTCACCACCTGGAGTCCCAGAGACCCAGTACTTC	CASSPPGVPETQYF
.	TRBJ2-7	.	TRBV12-2	TGTGCAAGTCGCTCGCTTTGGGGCGGCTCCTACGAGCAGTACTTC	CASRSLWGGSYEQYF
.	TRBJ1-1	few	TRBV5-6	TGTGCCAGCAGCTTGGGGGGGCCGGGGACTGAAGCTTTCTTT	CASSLGGPGTEAFF
TRBD1	TRBJ1-2	.	TRBV5-6	TGTGCCAGCACCCCTCAGGCAGGGGGCGAAGGTGGCTACACCTTC	CASTPQAGGEGGYTF
.	TRBJ2-1	.	TRBV2	TGTGCCAGCAGTCTGGATAGCGGTAGCTCCTACAATGAGCAGTTCTTC	CASSLDSGSSYNEQFF
.	TRBJ2-5	.	TRBV10-1	TGCGCCACCCAGGATCAGGGTAAAGAGACCCAGTACTTC	CATQDQGKETQYF
TRBD2	TRBJ2-2	.	TRBV9	TGTGCCAGCAGCGTAAGCGGGAGGGCCTACACCGGGGAGCTGTTTTTT	CASSVSGRAYTGELFF
TRBD2	TRBJ2-1	.	TRBV27	TGTGCCAGCAGAACGACTAGCGGGAGTTTTTACAATGAGCAGTTCTTC	CASRTTSGSFYNEQFF
TRBD2	TRBJ2-1	.	TRBV9	TGTGCCAGCAGCGGGACTAGCGGGGAGACCTACAATGAGCAGTTCTTC	CASSGTSGETYNEQFF
.	TRBJ2-5	.	TRBV23-1	TGCGCCAGCAGTCAATCTAGCAAGATAGAGACCCAGTACTTC	CASSQSSKIETQYF
.	TRBJ1-5	.	TRBV6-6	TGTGCCAGCAGCCGCACTACTCAGGGTAGAAATCAGCCCCAGCATTTT	CASSRTTQGRNQPQHF
TRBD1	TRBJ1-2	.	TRBV27	TGTGCCAGCAGTCCCCTGGGACAGGGGATGAATGGCTACACCTTC	CASSPLGQGMNGYTF
TRBD1	TRBJ1-2	once	TRBV29-1	TGCAGCGTTGTAGGGTTTATGGTTTTGGACAGGGGGCCGACTTATGGCTACACCTTC	CSVVGFMVLDRGPTYGYTF
TRBD2	TRBJ2-7	.	TRBV5-1	TGCGCCAGCAGTCGGACTAGCGGGCTCTACGAGCAGTACTTC	CASSRTSGLYEQYF
TRBD1	TRBJ2-7	.	TRBV6-5	TGTGCCAGCAGTTACTCTGGGACAGGGAACTACGAGCAGTACTTC	CASSYSGTGNYEQYF
TRBD2	TRBJ2-3	.	TRBV18	TGTGCCAGCTCACCGACTAGCGGCACAGATACGCAGTATTTT	CASSPTSGTDTQYF
.	TRBJ2-7	.	TRBV28	TGTGCCAGCAGCCTGGGATGGAGGTCCTACGAGCAGTACTTC	CASSLGWRSYEQYF
.	TRBJ2-7	.	TRBV5-1	TGCGCCAGCAGCTTGGATCCCCGCTACGAGCAGTACTTC	CASSLDPRYEQYF
.	TRBJ2-1	few	TRBV11-3	TGTGCCAGCAGCGCGCACGTAGCGGCCTACAATGAGCAGTTCTTC	CASSAHVAAYNEQFF
.	TRBJ2-7	.	TRBV5-6	TGTGCCAGCAGCTTGGAAGGAGGCTACGAGCAGTACTTC	CASSLEGGYEQYF
TRBD2	TRBJ2-7	.	TRBV7-9	TGTGCCAGCAGCCAGACTAGCGGGAGGCCCCTTCCCTACGAGCAGTACTTC	CASSQTSGRPLPYEQYF
TRBD1	TRBJ2-5	.	TRBV5-1	TGCGCCAGCAGCTTGGACGGACAGGGGCCGGATGGCGCCCAGTACTTC	CASSLDGQGPDGAQYF
.	TRBJ2-7	.	TRBV6-5	TGTGCCAGCAGACGGGACTCCTACGAGCAGTACTTC	CASRRDSYEQYF
.	TRBJ1-3	few	TRBV6-5	TGTGCCAGCAGTTACTCGAGGGCAGTAGGAAACACCATATATTTT	CASSYSRAVGNTIYF
TRBD1	TRBJ2-4	.	TRBV6-5	TGTGCCAGCAGTTACTCGGCAGGGGGCGGCATTCAGTACTTC	CASSYSAGGGIQYF
.	TRBJ1-5	.	TRBV10-3	TGTGCCATCAGTGAAGGGGGAGCTACTCAGCCCCAGCATTTT	CAISEGGATQPQHF
.	TRBJ2-5	.	TRBV11-3	TGTGCCAGCAGCTTAGGGCCCCAAGAGACCCAGTACTTC	CASSLGPQETQYF
TRBD2	TRBJ2-3	.	TRBV7-2	TGTGCCAGCAGCTTGGGACTAGCTACAGATACGCAGTATTTT	CASSLGLATDTQYF
TRBD1	TRBJ1-2	.	TRBV7-9	TGTGCCAGCACAACAGGGGGCGCAAACTATGGCTACACCTTC	CASTTGGANYGYTF
.	TRBJ2-5	.	TRBV6-1	TGTGCCAGCAGCCCGACGGGACAAGAGACCCAGTACTTC	CASSPTGQETQYF
TRBD1	TRBJ1-2	.	TRBV19	TGTGCCACACTCAACGTCCGGGACAGTTCTAACTATGGCTACACCTTC	CATLNVRDSSNYGYTF
TRBD1	TRBJ2-7	once	TRBV18	TGTGCCAGCTCATCGGGAACAGGGGGGACCTACGAGCAGTACTTC	CASSSGTGGTYEQYF
.	TRBJ2-7	once	TRBV5-1	TGCGCCAGCAGCCATCAACGAGGATACGAGCAGTACTTC	CASSHQRGYEQYF
.	TRBJ1-1	.	TRBV28	TGTGCCAGCAGTTTATTCTTCCGAGGGCAGAACACTGAAGCTTTCTTT	CASSLFFRGQNTEAFF
TRBD2	TRBJ2-3	.	TRBV7-7	TGTGCCAGCAGCCGGGGACTAGCGGGAGCAGATACGCAGTATTTT	CASSRGLAGADTQYF
.	TRBJ1-1	.	TRBV20-1	TGCAGTCATCGTTTGCGGGGGAGAGCTTTCTTT	CSHRLRGRAFF
.	TRBJ2-1	.	TRBV5-6	TGTGCCAGCAGCGCTGGGGCGTTGAGCTCCTACAATGAGCAGTTCTTC	CASSAGALSSYNEQFF
.	TRBJ2-7	.	TRBV21-1	TGTGCCAGCAGCAAAGGGCTAGCGGGCCACTCCTACGAGCAGTACTTC	CASSKGLAGHSYEQYF
TRBD2	TRBJ2-3	.	TRBV28	TGTGCCAGCAGTTTAGACAGAGCGGGAGGGACAGATACGCAGTATTTT	CASSLDRAGGTDTQYF
TRBD2	TRBJ2-1	.	TRBV30	TGTGCCTGGACCGGACTAGCGGGGTACAATGAGCAGTTCTTC	CAWTGLAGYNEQFF
TRBD2	TRBJ2-1	.	TRBV27	TGTGCCAGCAGGGGGACTAGCGCCCACAATGAGCAGTTCTTC	CASRGTSAHNEQFF
TRBD2	TRBJ2-7	.	TRBV13	TGTGCCAGCAGGCCCTTGGGGCTAGCGGGAGGTTACGAGCAGTACTTC	CASRPLGLAGGYEQYF
.	TRBJ1-1	.	TRBV19	TGTGCCAGTAGTCCCCCTCGATGGGCGGGGGCCTCGGAAGCTTTCTTT	CASSPPRWAGASEAFF
TRBD2	TRBJ2-1	.	TRBV10-2	TGCGCCAACCCAGGGGCGGGAGGGACCTACAATGAGCAGTTCTTC	CANPGAGGTYNEQFF
TRBD1	TRBJ2-1	.	TRBV4-3	TGCGCCAGCAGCCATCGGACAGGGGGCGAGGCGGGAGTTGGCAATGAGCAGTTCTTC	CASSHRTGGEAGVGNEQFF
TRBD1	TRBJ2-5	.	TRBV28	TGTGCCAGCAGTTCTCGGACAGGGTCAGAGACCCAGTACTTC	CASSSRTGSETQYF
.	TRBJ1-4	.	TRBV21-1	TGTGCCAGCAGTAGGGGACACGTTAATGAAAAACTGTTTTTT	CASSRGHVNEKLFF
TRBD2	TRBJ2-7	once	TRBV2	TGTGCCAGCACCTTTAGCGGGAGCGGGGGCGAGCAGTACTTC	CASTFSGSGGEQYF
.	TRBJ1-1	.	TRBV19	TGTGCCAGTAGTATAGATTCCGGCGGGAGACAGTCGACCTCTGAAGCTTTCTTT	CASSIDSGGRQSTSEAFF
.	TRBJ2-7	.	TRBV5-1	TGCGCCAGCAGCTTGGGGGCAGGGAACTCCTACGAGCAGTACTTC	CASSLGAGNSYEQYF
.	TRBJ1-1	.	TRBV5-5	TGTGCCAGCAGCTTGGGTCCAGGGAGGGCTACTGAAGCTTTCTTT	CASSLGPGRATEAFF
.	TRBJ1-5	.	TRBV6-6	TGTGCCAGCAGCCCCACAGGGCTCAATCAGCCCCAGCATTTT	CASSPTGLNQPQHF
.	TRBJ1-1	.	TRBV7-9	TGTGCCAGCAGCCGGCGGAACCCGGTTAATGAAGCTTTCTTT	CASSRRNPVNEAFF
TRBD1	TRBJ1-2	.	TRBV27	TGTGCCAGCAGCAAAGTTGGGGGACAGGGATATGGCTACACCTTC	CASSKVGGQGYGYTF
TRBD1	TRBJ1-3	.	TRBV4-2	TGTGCCAGCAGCCAAGAAGACAGGGGGCTATACACCATATATTTT	CASSQEDRGLYTIYF
.	TRBJ2-1	once	TRBV6-6	TGTGCCAGCAAATTAGTCCGGGATGAGCAGTTCTTC	CASKLVRDEQFF
.	TRBJ1-2	.	TRBV13	TGTGCCAGCAGCTTAGCGGAGGGGCTAGTCTATGGCTACACCTTC	CASSLAEGLVYGYTF